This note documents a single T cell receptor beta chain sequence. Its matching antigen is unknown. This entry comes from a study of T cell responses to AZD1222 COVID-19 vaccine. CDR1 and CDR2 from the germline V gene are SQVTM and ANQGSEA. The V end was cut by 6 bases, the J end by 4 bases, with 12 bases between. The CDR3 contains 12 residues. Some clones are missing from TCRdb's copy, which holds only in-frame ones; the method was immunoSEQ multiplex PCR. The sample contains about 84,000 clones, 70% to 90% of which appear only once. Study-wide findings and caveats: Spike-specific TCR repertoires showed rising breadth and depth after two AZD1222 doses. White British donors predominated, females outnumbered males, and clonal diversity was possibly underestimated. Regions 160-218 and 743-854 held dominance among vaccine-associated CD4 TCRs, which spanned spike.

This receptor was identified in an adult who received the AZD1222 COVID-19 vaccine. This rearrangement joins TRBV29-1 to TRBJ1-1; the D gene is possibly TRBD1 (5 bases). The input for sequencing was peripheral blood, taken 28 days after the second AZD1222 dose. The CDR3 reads CSVRRAGTEAFF. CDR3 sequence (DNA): TGCAGCGTCCGCAGGGCGGGCACTGAAGCTTTCTTT.